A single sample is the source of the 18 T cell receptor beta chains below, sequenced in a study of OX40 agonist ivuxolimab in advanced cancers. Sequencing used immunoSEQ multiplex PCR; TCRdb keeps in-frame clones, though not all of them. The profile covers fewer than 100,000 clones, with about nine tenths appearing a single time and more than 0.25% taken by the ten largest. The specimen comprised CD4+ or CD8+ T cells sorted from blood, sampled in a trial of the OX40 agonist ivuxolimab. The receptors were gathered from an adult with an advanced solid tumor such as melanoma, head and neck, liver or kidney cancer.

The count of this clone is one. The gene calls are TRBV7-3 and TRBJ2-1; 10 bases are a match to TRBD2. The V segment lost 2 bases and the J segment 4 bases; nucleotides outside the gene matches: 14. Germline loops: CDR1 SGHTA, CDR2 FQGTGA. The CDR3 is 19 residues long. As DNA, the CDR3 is TGTGCCAGCAGCTTAGGTGTAGCTAGCGGGAGATGGGGTTACAATGAGCAGTTCTTC. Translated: CASSLGVASGRWGYNEQFF.

This chain's CDR3 is CASSLRGTYNEQFF. The CDR3 DNA is TGTGCCAGCAGCCTCCGGGGGACCTACAATGAGCAGTTCTTC. The chain combines TRBV27 with TRBJ2-1; weak D call: TRBD2 (6 bases). The V end lost 6 bases, the J end lost 2 bases, and 11 bases lay between the germline ends. The CDR3 spans 14 residues. CDR1 is MNHEY and CDR2 is SMNVEV in the germline V gene (reference sequence).

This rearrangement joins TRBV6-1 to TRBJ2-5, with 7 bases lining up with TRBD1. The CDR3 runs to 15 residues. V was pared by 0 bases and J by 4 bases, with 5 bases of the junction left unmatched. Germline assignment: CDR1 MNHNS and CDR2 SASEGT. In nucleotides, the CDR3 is TGTGCCAGCAGTGAAGCGCTAGGGACAGCAGAGACCCAGTACTTC. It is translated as CASSEALGTAETQYF.

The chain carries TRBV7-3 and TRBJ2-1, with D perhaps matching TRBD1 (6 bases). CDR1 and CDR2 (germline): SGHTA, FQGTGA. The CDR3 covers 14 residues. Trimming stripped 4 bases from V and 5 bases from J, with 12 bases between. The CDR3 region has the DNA TGTGCCAGCAGCTCAGGGGACATCAACAATGAGCAGTTCTTC. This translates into CASSSGDINNEQFF. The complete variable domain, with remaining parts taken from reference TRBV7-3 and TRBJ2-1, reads GAGVSQTPSNKVTEKGKYVELRCDPISGHTALYWYRQSLGQGPEFLIYFQGTGAADDSGLPNDRFFAVRPEGSVSTLKIQRTERGDSAVYLCASSSGDINNEQFFGPGTRLTVL.

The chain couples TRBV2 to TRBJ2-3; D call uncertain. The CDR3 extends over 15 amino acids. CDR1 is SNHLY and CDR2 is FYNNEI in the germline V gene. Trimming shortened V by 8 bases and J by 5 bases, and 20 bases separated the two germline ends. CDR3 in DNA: TGTGCCAGCGGGATGGACGTTACTTCCGGAGATACGCAGTATTTT. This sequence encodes CASGMDVTSGDTQYF.

The CDR3 sequence: CASSLGRVNIQYF. As DNA, the CDR3 is TGTGCCAGCAGCTTAGGCAGGGTTAACATTCAGTACTTC. The chain links TRBV13 to TRBJ2-4; possibly TRBD1 for D (5 bases). The CDR3 is made up of 13 amino acids. Germline lookup yields CDR1 PRHDT and CDR2 FYEKMQ (reference sequence). V lost 0 bases and J 7 bases, leaving 7 bases between the germline ends. Combining the CDR3 with reference TRBV13 and TRBJ2-4 gives the whole variable domain AAGVIQSPRHLIKEKRETATLKCYPIPRHDTVYWYQQGPGQDPQFLISFYEKMQSDKGSIPDRFSAQQFSDYHSELNMSSLELGDSALYFCASSLGRVNIQYFGAGTRLSVL.

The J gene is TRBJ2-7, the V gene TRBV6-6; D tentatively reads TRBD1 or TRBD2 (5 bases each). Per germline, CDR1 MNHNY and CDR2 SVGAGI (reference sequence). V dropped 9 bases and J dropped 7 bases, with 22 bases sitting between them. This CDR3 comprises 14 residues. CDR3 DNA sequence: TGTGCCAGGGGGGAGTGTGAGGGTACGCGGGAGCAGTACTTC. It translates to CARGECEGTREQYF.

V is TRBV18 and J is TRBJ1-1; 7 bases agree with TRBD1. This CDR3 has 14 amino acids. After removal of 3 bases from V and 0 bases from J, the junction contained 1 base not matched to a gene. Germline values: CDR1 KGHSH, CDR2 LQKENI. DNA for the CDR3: TGTGCCAGCTCACCGGGACAGATGAACACTGAAGCTTTCTTT. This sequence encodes CASSPGQMNTEAFF.

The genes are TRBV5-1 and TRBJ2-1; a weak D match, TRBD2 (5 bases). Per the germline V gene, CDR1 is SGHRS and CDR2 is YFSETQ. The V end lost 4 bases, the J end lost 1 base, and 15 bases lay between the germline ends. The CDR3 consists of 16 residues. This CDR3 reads CASSLDEGASYNEQFF. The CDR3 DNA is TGCGCCAGCAGCCTGGATGAGGGCGCTTCCTACAATGAGCAGTTCTTC.

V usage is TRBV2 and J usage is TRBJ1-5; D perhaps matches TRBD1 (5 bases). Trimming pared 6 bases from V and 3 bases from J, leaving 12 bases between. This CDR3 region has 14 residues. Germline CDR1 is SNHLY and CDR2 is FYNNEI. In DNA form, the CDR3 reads TGTGCCAGCAGGGGGGACGGAAACAATCAGCCCCAGCATTTT. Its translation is CASRGDGNNQPQHF.

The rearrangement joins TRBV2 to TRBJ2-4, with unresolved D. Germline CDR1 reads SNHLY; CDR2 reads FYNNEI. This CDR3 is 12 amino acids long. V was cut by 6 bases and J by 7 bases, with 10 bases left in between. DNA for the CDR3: TGTGCCAGCAGGGGTGGTTCGAACATTCAGTACTTC. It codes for CASRGGSNIQYF.

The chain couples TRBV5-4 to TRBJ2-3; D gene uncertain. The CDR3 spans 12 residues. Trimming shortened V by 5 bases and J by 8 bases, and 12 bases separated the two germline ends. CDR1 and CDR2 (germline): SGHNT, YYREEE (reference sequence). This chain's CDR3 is CASSSDSVTQYF. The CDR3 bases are TGTGCCAGCAGTTCCGACTCAGTTACGCAGTATTTT.

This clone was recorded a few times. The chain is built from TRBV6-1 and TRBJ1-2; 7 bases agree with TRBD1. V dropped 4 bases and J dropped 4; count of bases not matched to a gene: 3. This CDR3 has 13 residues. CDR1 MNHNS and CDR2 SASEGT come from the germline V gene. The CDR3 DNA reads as TGTGCCAGCAGTGGGGACAGTGTCTATGGCTACACCTTC. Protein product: CASSGDSVYGYTF.

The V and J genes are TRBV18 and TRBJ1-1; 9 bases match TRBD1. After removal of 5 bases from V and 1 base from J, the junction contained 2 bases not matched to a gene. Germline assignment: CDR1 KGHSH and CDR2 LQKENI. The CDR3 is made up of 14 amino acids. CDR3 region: CASSSGQGNTEAFF. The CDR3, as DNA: TGTGCCAGCTCATCGGGACAGGGGAACACTGAAGCTTTCTTT.

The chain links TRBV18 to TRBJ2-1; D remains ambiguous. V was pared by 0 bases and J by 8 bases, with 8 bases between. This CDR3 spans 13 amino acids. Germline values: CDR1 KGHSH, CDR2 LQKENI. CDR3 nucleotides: TGTGCCAGCTCACCACCGGTTGAGGATGAGCAGTTCTTC. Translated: CASSPPVEDEQFF.

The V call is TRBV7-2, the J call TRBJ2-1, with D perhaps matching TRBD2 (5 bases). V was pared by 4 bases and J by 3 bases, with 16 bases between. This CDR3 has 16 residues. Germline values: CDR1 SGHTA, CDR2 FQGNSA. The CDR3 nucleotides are TGTGCCAGCAGCTCCCGGGGTAGGGCAATCTACAATGAGCAGTTCTTC. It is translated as CASSSRGRAIYNEQFF.

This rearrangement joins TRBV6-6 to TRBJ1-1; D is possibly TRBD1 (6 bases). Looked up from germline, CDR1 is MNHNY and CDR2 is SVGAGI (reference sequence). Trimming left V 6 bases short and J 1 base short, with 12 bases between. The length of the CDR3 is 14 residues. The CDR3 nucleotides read TGTGCCAGCAGACTACAGGGTGGGAACACTGAAGCTTTCTTT. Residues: CASRLQGGNTEAFF.

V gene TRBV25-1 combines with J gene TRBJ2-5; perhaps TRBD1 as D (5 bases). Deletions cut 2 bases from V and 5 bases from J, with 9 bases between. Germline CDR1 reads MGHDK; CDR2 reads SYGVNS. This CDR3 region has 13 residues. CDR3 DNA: TGTGCCAGCAGTGAACAGGGTCCTGAGACCCAGTACTTC. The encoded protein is CASSEQGPETQYF.